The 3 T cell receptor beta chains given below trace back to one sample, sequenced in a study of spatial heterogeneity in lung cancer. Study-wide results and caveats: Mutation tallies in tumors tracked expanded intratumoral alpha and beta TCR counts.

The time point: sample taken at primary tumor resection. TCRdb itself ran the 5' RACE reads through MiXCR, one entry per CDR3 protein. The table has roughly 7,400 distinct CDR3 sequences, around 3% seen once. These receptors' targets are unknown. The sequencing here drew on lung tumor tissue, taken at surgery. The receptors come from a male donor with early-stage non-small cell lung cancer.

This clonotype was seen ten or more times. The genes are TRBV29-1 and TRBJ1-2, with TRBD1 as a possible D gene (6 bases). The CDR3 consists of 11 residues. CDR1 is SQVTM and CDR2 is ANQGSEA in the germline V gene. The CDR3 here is CITTGSRGDTF. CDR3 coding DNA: TGCATTACTACAGGGTCCAGGGGCGACACCTTC.

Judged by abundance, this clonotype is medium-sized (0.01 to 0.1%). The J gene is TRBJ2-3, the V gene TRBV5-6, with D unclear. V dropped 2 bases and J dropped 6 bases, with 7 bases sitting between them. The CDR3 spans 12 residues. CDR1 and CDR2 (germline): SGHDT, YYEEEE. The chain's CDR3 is CASSLISDTQYF. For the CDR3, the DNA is TGTGCCAGCAGCTTAATCTCGGATACGCAGTATTTT.

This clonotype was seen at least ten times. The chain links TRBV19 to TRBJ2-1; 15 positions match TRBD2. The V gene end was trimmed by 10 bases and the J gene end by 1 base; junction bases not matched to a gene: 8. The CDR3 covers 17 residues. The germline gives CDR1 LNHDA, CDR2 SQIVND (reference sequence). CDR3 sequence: CATRTSGRVGSYNEQFF. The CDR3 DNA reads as TGTGCCACCCGGACTAGCGGGAGGGTCGGGTCCTACAATGAGCAGTTCTTC.